The 4 T cell receptor beta chains below were found in one sample sequenced in a study of T cell responses to AZD1222 COVID-19 vaccine. Libraries were prepared by immunoSEQ multiplex PCR; TCRdb keeps only in-frame clonotypes and omits some of them. The table lists around 100,000 clones, 92% of them singletons, with about 1.2% in the top ten. Sequencing was performed on peripheral blood, taken on day 0 of AZD1222 vaccination. These receptors were taken from an adult in good health.

The chain is built from TRBV4-1 and TRBJ1-1; 9 bases align to TRBD1. Germline values: CDR1 MGHRA, CDR2 YSYEKL. This CDR3 region has 15 residues. V trimming: 2 bases; J trimming: 4 bases; junction bases outside the gene matches: 5. The CDR3: CASSQNRGPTTEAFF. The DNA of the CDR3 is TGCGCCAGCAGCCAAAACAGGGGGCCTACCACTGAAGCTTTCTTT.

The genes are TRBV30 and TRBJ2-3; 9 nucleotides match TRBD2. The CDR3 has 15 residues. V lost 4 bases to trimming and J lost 1 base; unmatched junction nucleotides: 6. Germline assignment: CDR1 GTSNPN and CDR2 SVGIG (reference sequence). CDR3 sequence reads: CAWNLASGGTDTQYF. CDR3 in DNA: TGTGCCTGGAATCTAGCTAGCGGGGGCACAGATACGCAGTATTTT.

The chain combines TRBV27 with TRBJ2-1; 11 bases align to TRBD2. V lost 2 bases, J lost 4 bases, and 4 bases stayed unmatched. This CDR3 is built from 16 residues. In germline, CDR1 is MNHEY, CDR2 SMNVEV (reference sequence). CDR3 sequence: CASSLGSGGAYNEQFF. For the CDR3, the DNA is TGTGCCAGCAGTTTAGGTAGCGGGGGGGCGTACAATGAGCAGTTCTTC.

The rearrangement joins TRBV12-3 or TRBV12-4 to TRBJ1-4; no clear D. CDR3 length equals 13 residues. Trimming stripped 3 bases from V and 8 bases from J, with 10 bases between. The CDR3 reads CASSLGPGEKLFF. The CDR3 coding sequence is TGTGCCAGCAGTTTGGGTCCGGGGGAAAAACTGTTTTTT.